This T cell receptor beta chain was captured by sequencing in a study of human T cells and chemical hapten exposure. During construction of the library, unique molecular identifiers were attached to individual cDNA molecules for quantitative, reproducible TCR counting. Each CDR3 protein gets one entry after TCRdb re-called the 5' RACE reads with MiXCR. Of more than 60,000 distinct CDR3 sequences in the sample, roughly 15% were seen once. This clonotype was counted at least ten times. CDR3 length: 14 amino acids. Trimming left V 3 bases short and J 1 base short, with 7 bases between. Looked up from germline, CDR1 is SGHAT and CDR2 is FQNNGV. Unfractionated whole blood served as the source for total RNA extraction.

The origin of this receptor is a female donor in good health. The genes are TRBV11-2 and TRBJ2-4; D might be TRBD1 (5 bases). CDR3 sequence: CASSFHRAKNIQYF. In DNA, the CDR3 is TGTGCCAGCAGCTTTCACAGGGCCAAAAACATTCAGTACTTC.